This T cell receptor beta chain derives from a study of blood T cell repertoires in COVID-19. At the level of the study: From the United States, Italy and Spain came samples of acute and convalescent COVID-19. T cells, B-cell-depleted T cells, or PBMCs supplied cDNA or gDNA.

Per the original data handling: For nucleated cells, counts were estimated from reference gene primer amplification. Assay used: immunoSEQ multiplex PCR; TCRdb lists only in-frame clones, some missing. V and J calls and clone size are given by that table; D and trimming were obtained from the DNA. This table holds over 200,000 clones, roughly 88% found once. CDR1 and CDR2 from the germline V gene are SGHRS and YFSETQ. Trimming took 4 bases from V and 2 from J; bases not matched to a gene: 8. The length of the CDR3 is 17 residues. The V call is TRBV5-1, the J call TRBJ2-2; 10 positions match TRBD2. Sequencing was carried out using peripheral blood. This clonotype was obtained from a young woman with acute or convalescent COVID-19. The CDR3: CASSPGLAGGNTGELFF. CDR3 sequence (DNA): TGCGCCAGCAGCCCAGGGTTAGCGGGAGGAAACACCGGGGAGCTGTTTTTT.